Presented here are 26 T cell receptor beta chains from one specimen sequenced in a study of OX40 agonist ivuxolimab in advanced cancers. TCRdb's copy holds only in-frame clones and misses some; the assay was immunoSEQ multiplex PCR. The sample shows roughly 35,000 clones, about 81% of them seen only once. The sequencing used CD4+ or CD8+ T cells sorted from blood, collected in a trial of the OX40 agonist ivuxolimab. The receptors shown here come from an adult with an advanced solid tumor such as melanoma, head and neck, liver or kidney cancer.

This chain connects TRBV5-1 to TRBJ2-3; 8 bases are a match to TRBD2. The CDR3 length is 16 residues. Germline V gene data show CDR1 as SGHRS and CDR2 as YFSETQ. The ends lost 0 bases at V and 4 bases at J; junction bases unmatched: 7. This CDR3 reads CASSLGDGRAPDTQYF. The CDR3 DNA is TGCGCCAGCAGCTTGGGAGACGGGAGGGCCCCAGATACGCAGTATTTT.

The CDR3 DNA sequence: TGCGCCAGCAGCTTTGCCCTGGGGCGTCCCTTCTCTCGTGAGCAGTTCTTC. Translated, it gives CASSFALGRPFSREQFF. The chain couples TRBV5-1 to TRBJ2-1, with D possibly being TRBD1 (5 bases). The CDR3 totals 17 residues. Germline CDR1 SGHRS, CDR2 YFSETQ. V was shortened by 2 bases and J by 9 bases, with 24 bases between the two germline ends.

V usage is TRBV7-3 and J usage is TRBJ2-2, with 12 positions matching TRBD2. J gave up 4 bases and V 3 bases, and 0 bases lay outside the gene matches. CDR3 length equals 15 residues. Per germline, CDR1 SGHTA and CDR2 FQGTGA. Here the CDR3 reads CASSLTSGGTGELFF. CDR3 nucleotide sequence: TGTGCCAGCAGCTTGACTAGCGGGGGCACCGGGGAGCTGTTTTTT.

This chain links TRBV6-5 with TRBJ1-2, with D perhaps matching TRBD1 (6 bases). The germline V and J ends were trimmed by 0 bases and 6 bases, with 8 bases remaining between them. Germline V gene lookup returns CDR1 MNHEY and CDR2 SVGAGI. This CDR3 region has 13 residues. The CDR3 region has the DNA TGTGCCAGCAGTTACTCGAGACAGGATGGCTACACCTTC. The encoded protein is CASSYSRQDGYTF.

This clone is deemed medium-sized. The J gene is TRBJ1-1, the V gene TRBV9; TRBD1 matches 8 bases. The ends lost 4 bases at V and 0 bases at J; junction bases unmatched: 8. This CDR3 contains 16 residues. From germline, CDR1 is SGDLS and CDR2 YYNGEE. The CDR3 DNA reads TGTGCCAGCAGCCCCCGGCAGGGGGCGATGAACACTGAAGCTTTCTTT. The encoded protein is CASSPRQGAMNTEAFF.

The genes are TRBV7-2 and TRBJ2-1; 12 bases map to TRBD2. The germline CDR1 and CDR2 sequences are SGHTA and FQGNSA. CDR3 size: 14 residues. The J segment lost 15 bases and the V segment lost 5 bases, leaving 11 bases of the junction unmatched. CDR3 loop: CASSDGLAGIRGFF. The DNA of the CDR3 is TGTGCCAGCAGCGATGGACTAGCGGGAATTCGGGGGTTCTTC.

The CDR3 DNA sequence: TGTGCCAGCTCACCAAAGGGGGTACAGGGACAGCCCCAGCATTTT. The encoded protein is CASSPKGVQGQPQHF. V is TRBV18 and J is TRBJ1-5; a weak D match, TRBD1 (6 bases). The CDR3 extends over 15 amino acids. CDR1 is KGHSH, CDR2 LQKENI, per germline. V dropped 2 bases and J dropped 7 bases, with 15 bases sitting between them.

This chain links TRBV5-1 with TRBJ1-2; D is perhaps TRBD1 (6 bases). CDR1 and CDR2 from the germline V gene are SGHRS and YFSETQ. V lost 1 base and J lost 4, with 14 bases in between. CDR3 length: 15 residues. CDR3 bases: TGCGCCAGCAGCTTGCCGGGGGGCGCGACCTATGGCTACACCTTC. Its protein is CASSLPGGATYGYTF.

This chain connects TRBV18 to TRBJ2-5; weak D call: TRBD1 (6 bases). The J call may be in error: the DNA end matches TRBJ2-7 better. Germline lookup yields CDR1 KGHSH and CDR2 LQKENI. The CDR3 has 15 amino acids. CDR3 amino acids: CASSPQGHQSYEQYF. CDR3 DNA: TGTGCCAGCTCGCCCCAGGGACACCAATCCTACGAGCAGTACTTC.

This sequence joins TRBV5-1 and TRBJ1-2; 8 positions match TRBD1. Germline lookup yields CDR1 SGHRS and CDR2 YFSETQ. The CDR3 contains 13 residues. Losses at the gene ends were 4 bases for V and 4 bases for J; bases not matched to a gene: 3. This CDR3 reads CASSHDRGYGYTF. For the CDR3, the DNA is TGCGCCAGCAGCCACGACAGGGGCTATGGCTACACCTTC. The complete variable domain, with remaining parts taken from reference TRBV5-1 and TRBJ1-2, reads KAGVTQTPRYLIKTRGQQVTLSCSPISGHRSVSWYQQTPGQGLQFLFEYFSETQRNKGNFPGRFSGRQFSNSRSEMNVSTLELGDSALYLCASSHDRGYGYTFGSGTRLTVV.

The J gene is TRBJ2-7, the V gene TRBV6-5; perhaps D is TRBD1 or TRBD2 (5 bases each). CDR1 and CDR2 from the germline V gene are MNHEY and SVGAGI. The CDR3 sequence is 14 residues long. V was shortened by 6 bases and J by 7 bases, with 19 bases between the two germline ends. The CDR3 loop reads CASRADPGPREQYF. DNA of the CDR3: TGTGCCAGCAGAGCCGATCCGGGACCCCGGGAGCAGTACTTC.

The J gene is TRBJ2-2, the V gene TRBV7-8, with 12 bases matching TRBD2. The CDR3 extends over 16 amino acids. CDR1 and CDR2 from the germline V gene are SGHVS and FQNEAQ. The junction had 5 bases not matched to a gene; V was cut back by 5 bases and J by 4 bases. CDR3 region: CASSGVLAGGTGELFF. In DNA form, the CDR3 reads TGTGCCAGCAGCGGAGTACTAGCGGGGGGCACCGGGGAGCTGTTTTTT.

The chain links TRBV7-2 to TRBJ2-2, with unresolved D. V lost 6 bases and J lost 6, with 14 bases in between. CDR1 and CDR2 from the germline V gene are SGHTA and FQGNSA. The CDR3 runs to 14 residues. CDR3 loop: CASRLEFRSGELFF. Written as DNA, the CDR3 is TGTGCCAGCAGGCTCGAGTTCAGGTCCGGGGAGCTGTTTTTT.

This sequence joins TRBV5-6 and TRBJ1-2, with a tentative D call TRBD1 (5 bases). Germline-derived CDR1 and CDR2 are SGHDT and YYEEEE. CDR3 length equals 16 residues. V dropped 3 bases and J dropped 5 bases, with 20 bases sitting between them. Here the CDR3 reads CASSSIERGGRYGYTF. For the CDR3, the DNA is TGTGCCAGCAGCTCAATCGAACGGGGGGGACGGTATGGCTACACCTTC.

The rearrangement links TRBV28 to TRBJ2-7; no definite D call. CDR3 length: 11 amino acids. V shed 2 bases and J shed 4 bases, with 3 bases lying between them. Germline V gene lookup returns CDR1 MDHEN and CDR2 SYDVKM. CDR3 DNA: TGTGCCAGCAGTTTAAGGTACGAGCAGTACTTC. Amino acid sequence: CASSLRYEQYF.

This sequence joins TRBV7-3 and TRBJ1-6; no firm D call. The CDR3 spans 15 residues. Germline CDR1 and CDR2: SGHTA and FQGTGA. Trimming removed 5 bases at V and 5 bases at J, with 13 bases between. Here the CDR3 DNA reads TGTGCCAGCAGCCGGGGAGGGAGGCATAATTCACCCCTCCACTTT. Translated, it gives CASSRGGRHNSPLHF.

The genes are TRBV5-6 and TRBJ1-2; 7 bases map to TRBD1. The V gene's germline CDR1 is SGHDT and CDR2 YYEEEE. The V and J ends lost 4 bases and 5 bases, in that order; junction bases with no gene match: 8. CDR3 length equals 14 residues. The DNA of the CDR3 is TGTGCCAGCAGCGGAACAGGGGCGGGGTATGGCTACACCTTC. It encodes CASSGTGAGYGYTF.

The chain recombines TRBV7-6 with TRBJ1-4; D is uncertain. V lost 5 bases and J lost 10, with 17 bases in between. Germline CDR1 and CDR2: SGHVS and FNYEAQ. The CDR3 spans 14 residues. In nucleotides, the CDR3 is TGTGCCAGCAGCCAAACTATTGCCAGCCCAAAACTGTTTTTT. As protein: CASSQTIASPKLFF.

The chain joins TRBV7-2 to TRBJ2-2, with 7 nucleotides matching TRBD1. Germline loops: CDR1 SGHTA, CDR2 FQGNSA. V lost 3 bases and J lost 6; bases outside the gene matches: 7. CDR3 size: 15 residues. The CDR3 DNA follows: TGTGCCAGCAGCTTGAGACAGGGACAGTCCGGGGAGCTGTTTTTT. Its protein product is CASSLRQGQSGELFF.

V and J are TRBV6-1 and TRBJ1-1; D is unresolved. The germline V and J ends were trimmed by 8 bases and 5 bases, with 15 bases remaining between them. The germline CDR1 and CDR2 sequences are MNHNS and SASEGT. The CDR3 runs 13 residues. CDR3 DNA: TGTGCCAGCGTATGGATCCGGGGAACTGAAGCTTTCTTT. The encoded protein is CASVWIRGTEAFF.

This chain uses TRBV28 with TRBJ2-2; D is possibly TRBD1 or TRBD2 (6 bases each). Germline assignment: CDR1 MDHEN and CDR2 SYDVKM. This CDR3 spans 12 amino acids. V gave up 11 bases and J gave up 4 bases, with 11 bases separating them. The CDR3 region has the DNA TGTGCCTTAGGGGGGATCACCGGGGAGCTGTTTTTT. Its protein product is CALGGITGELFF. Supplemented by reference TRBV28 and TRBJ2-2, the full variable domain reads DVKVTQSSRYLVKRTGEKVFLECVQDMDHENMFWYRQDPGLGLRLIYFSYDVKMKEKGDIPEGYSVSREKKERFSLILESASTNQTSMYLCALGGITGELFFGEGSRLTVL.

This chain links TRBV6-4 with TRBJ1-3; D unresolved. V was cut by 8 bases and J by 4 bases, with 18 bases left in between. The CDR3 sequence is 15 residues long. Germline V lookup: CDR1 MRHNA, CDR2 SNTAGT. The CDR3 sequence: CASPGMRVGGNTIYF. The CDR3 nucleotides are TGTGCCAGCCCGGGGATGAGGGTGGGAGGAAACACCATATATTTT.

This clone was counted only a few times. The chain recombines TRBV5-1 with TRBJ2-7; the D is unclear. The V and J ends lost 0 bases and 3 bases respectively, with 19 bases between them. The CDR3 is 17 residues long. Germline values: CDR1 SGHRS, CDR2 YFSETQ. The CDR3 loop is CASSLATVGPPYYEQYF. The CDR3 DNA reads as TGCGCCAGCAGCTTGGCCACCGTAGGGCCCCCTTACTACGAGCAGTACTTC.

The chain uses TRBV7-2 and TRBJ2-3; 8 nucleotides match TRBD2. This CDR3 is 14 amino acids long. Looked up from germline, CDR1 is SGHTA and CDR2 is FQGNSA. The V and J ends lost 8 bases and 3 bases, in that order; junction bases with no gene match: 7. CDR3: CASVRGGRTDTQYF. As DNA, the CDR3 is TGTGCCAGCGTCCGGGGGGGCCGGACAGATACGCAGTATTTT.

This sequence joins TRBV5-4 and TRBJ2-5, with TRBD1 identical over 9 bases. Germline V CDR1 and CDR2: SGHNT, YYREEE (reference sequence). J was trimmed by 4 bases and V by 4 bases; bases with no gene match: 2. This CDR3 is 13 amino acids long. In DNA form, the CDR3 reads TGTGCCAGCAGCCGGGACAGGGTAGAGACCCAGTACTTC. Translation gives CASSRDRVETQYF.

The CDR3 reads CSVRGVATNEKLFF. The CDR3 DNA is TGCAGCGTTCGGGGAGTTGCAACTAATGAAAAACTGTTTTTT. V gene TRBV29-1 combines with J gene TRBJ1-4; D is undetermined. CDR3 length equals 14 residues. The V end lost 5 bases, the J end lost 0 bases, and 10 bases lay between the germline ends. CDR1 SQVTM and CDR2 ANQGSEA come from the germline V gene.